This TCR beta chain derives from a study of blood T cell repertoires in COVID-19. Looking at the study overall: The United States, Italy and Spain provided the acute and convalescent COVID-19 samples. Nucleic acid was either cDNA or gDNA, and it came from T cells, B-cell-depleted T cells, or PBMCs.

In the study's own analysis: Counts of nucleated cells, estimated from reference gene primer amplification, were obtained. Method: immunoSEQ multiplex PCR; TCRdb's copy keeps in-frame clones and lacks some. Clone size and the V and J calls come from that table; the DNA yielded D and trimming. The sample has about 64,000 clones, 75% to 85% seen once. The J segment lost 6 bases and the V segment lost 6 bases, leaving 12 bases of the junction unmatched. Germline CDR1 is SGHNT and CDR2 is YYREEE (reference sequence). CDR3 size: 15 residues. This receptor was identified in a human donor in a cohort sampled during active COVID-19. The chain recombines TRBV5-4 with TRBJ2-1; the match to TRBD2 covers 7 bases. The material sequenced was peripheral blood. The DNA of the CDR3 is TGTGCCAGCAACGGGGGAGGGCGGGGCCTCAATGAGCAGTTCTTC. Encoded protein: CASNGGGRGLNEQFF.